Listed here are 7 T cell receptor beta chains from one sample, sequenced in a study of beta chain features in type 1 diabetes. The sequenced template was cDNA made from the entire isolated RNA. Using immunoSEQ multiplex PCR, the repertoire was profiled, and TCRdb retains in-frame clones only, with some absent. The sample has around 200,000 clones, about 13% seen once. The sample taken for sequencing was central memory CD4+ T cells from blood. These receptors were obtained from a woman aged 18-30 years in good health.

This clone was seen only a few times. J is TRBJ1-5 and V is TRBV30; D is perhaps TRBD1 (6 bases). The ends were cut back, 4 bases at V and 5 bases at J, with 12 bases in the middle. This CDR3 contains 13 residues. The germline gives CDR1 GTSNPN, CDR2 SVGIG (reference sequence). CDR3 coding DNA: TGTGCCTGGAATGGCAGGGGCGATCAGCCCCAGCATTTT. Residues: CAWNGRGDQPQHF.

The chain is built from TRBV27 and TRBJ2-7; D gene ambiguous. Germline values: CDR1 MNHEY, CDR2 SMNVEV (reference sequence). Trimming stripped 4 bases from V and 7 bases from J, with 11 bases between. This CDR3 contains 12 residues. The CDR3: CASSSNSWEQYF. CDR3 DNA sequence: TGTGCCAGCAGTTCCAACAGTTGGGAGCAGTACTTC.

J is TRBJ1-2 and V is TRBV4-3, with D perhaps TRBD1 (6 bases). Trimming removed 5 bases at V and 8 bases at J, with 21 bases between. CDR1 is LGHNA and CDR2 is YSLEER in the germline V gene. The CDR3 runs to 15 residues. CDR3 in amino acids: CASSLHREGSGGYTF. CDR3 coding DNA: TGCGCCAGCAGCTTACACAGGGAAGGCAGTGGAGGCTACACCTTC.

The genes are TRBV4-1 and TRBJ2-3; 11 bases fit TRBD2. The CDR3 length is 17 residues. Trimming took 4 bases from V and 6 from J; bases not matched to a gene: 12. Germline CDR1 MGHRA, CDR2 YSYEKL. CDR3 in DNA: TGCGCCAGCAGCCGTAGCGGGAGGGCCCTCAAAGAGGATACGCAGTATTTT. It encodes CASSRSGRALKEDTQYF.

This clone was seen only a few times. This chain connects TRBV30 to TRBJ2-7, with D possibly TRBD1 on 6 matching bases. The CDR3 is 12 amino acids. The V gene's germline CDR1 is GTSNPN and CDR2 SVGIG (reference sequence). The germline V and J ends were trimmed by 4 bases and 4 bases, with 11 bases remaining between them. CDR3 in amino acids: CAWNEQGYEQYF. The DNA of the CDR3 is TGTGCCTGGAATGAACAGGGTTACGAGCAGTACTTC.

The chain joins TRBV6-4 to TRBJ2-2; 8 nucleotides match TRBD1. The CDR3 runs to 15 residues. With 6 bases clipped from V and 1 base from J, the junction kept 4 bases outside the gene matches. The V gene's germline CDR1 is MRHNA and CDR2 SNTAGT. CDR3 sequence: CASSPGQGNTGELFF. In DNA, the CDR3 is TGTGCCAGCAGCCCCGGACAGGGGAACACCGGGGAGCTGTTTTTT.

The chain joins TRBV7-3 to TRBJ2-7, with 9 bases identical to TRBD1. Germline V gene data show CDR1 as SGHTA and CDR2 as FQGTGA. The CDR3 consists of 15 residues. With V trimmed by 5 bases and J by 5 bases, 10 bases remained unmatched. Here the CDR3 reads CASSQGGTGTHEQYF. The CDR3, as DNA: TGTGCCAGCAGCCAAGGGGGGACAGGGACTCACGAGCAGTACTTC.